This T cell receptor (beta chain) originates from a study of CXCR3-negative and CXCR3-positive naive CD8 T cells. Overall study findings and caveats: More hydrophobic TRB CDR3s occurred in CXCR3-positive than in CXCR3-negative naive cells.

A word on this clonotype: The antigen remains unidentified.

The CDR3 covers 13 residues. The germline CDR1 and CDR2 sequences are MNHEY and SVGAGI. 5' RACE with UMI labels generated the TRB cDNA libraries. TCRdb reworked the 5' RACE reads into one entry per CDR3 protein, no DNA. This table lists about 53,000 distinct CDR3 sequences. Material for sequencing was naive CXCR3+ CD8+ T cells from blood. Subset noted: CD45RO-CCR7+CD27+CD95- naive CD8+ T cells expressing CXCR3 (TNR3+). This TCR derives from a human donor in good health. Some clones in this sample may be carry-over from other donors' samples. The rearrangement joins TRBV6-5 to TRBJ2-3; the TCRdb call, TRBD1, lacks DNA for checking. CDR3 loop: CASSSGRADTQYF.